A selection of T cell receptor beta chains follows, all from one sample in a study of multiple sclerosis patients with progressive multifocal leukoencephalopathy. Profiling relied on immunoSEQ multiplex PCR, and the TCRdb table lists in-frame clones only, not all of them. Of 25,000 to 30,000 clones in the sample, 75% to 90% were seen once. Specimen: PBMCs, collected from a patient treated with natalizumab. These receptors were obtained from a woman in her thirties with progressive multifocal leukoencephalopathy. The CDR3 runs from the conserved cysteine through the conserved F or W. Each record gives: D gene, J gene, clone size, V gene, CDR3 protein, CDR3 DNA. D genes are given only for firm matches. Only some rows state a clone size, as once, few, many or a class for expanded clones.

>TRBD1|TRBJ1-2|NA|TRBV5-6
CASSLVEGARKYGYTF
TGTGCCAGCAGCTTGGTTGAGGGGGCGAGAAAGTATGGCTACACCTTC
>TRBD1|TRBJ1-1|NA|TRBV5-6
CASSYWTGNTEAFF
TGTGCCAGCAGCTACTGGACAGGGAACACTGAAGCTTTCTTT
>NA|TRBJ1-6|NA|TRBV11-2
CASSLFGGDRSPLHF
TGTGCCAGCAGCTTATTTGGTGGTGATCGTTCACCCCTCCACTTT
>NA|TRBJ2-5|NA|TRBV5-1
CASSLSGGLQETQYF
TGCGCCAGCAGCTTGTCCGGGGGCCTCCAAGAGACCCAGTACTTC
>NA|TRBJ1-5|NA|TRBV2
CASSELMGAGDQPQHF
TGTGCCAGCAGTGAACTGATGGGAGCCGGGGATCAGCCCCAGCATTTT
>TRBD2|TRBJ2-1|NA|TRBV4-2
CASSQDGTSGYNEQFF
TGTGCCAGCAGCCAAGATGGGACTAGCGGGTACAATGAGCAGTTCTTC
>NA|TRBJ1-1|NA|TRBV30
CAWSPTLNTEAFF
TGTGCCTGGAGTCCGACCCTGAACACTGAAGCTTTCTTT
>TRBD2|TRBJ2-7|NA|TRBV7-2
CASSPGLGVSYEQYF
TGTGCCAGCAGCCCGGGACTAGGGGTTTCCTACGAGCAGTACTTC
>NA|TRBJ2-3|NA|TRBV19
CASSMTWGFTDTQYF
TGTGCCAGTAGTATGACATGGGGATTCACAGATACGCAGTATTTT
>TRBD1|TRBJ2-7|NA|TRBV30
CAWSGTGGEQYF
TGTGCCTGGAGTGGAACAGGGGGCGAGCAGTACTTC
>NA|TRBJ1-1|once|TRBV6-1
CASSEALPAVNTEAFF
TGTGCCAGCAGTGAAGCGCTTCCGGCGGTGAACACTGAAGCTTTCTTT
>NA|TRBJ1-2|NA|TRBV11-2
CASSPDGGNYGYTF
TGTGCCAGCAGCCCGGACGGAGGGAACTATGGCTACACCTTC
>NA|TRBJ1-2|once|TRBV7-9
CASSPPGSMGGYTF
TGTGCCAGCAGCCCCCCCGGGTCAATGGGAGGCTACACCTTC
>NA|TRBJ1-4|NA|TRBV28
CASSPSGGRAEKLFF
TGTGCCAGCAGTCCCTCGGGGGGGCGCGCGGAAAAACTGTTTTTT
>NA|TRBJ2-7|NA|TRBV11-2
CASSQIYEQYF
TGTGCCAGCAGTCAAATATACGAGCAGTACTTC
>NA|TRBJ2-7|NA|TRBV6-5
CASSSGGSSSYEQYF
TGTGCCAGCAGTTCCGGGGGCTCTAGCTCCTACGAGCAGTACTTC
>NA|TRBJ1-5|NA|TRBV30
CAWSVLGWNQPQHF
TGTGCCTGGAGTGTACTGGGTTGGAATCAGCCCCAGCATTTT
>NA|TRBJ1-1|NA|TRBV4-3
CASSQDFRGTEAFF
TGCGCCAGCAGCCAAGATTTCAGGGGTACTGAAGCTTTCTTT
>NA|TRBJ1-2|few|TRBV5-6
CASSFEGEGPNYGYTF
TGTGCCAGCAGCTTTGAGGGAGAAGGGCCTAACTATGGCTACACCTTC
>NA|TRBJ2-5|NA|TRBV7-6
CASSVGGRAETQYF
TGTGCCAGCAGCGTTGGTGGTAGGGCGGAGACCCAGTACTTC
>TRBD1|TRBJ2-7|NA|TRBV28
CASSRQGQYEQYF
TGTGCCAGTTCCCGACAGGGGCAGTACGAGCAGTACTTC
>TRBD1|TRBJ2-5|NA|TRBV11-2
CASSETGFGVTQYF
TGTGCCAGCAGCGAGACAGGGTTCGGGGTCACCCAGTACTTC
>NA|TRBJ2-7|NA|TRBV11-2
CASSLSWEKIYEQYF
TGTGCCAGCAGCTTATCGTGGGAGAAGATATACGAGCAGTACTTC
>NA|TRBJ1-3|NA|TRBV5-1
CASSLALGPTSGNTIYF
TGCGCCAGCAGCTTGGCTCTAGGGCCCACCTCTGGAAACACCATATATTTT
>NA|TRBJ2-3|NA|TRBV6-5
CASSYRITDTQYF
TGTGCCAGCAGTTACCGTATTACAGATACGCAGTATTTT
>NA|TRBJ1-2|NA|TRBV9
CASSVGSNYGYTF
TGTGCCAGCAGCGTTGGTTCTAACTATGGCTACACCTTC
>NA|TRBJ1-2|NA|TRBV5-1
CASSPMADLNYGYTF
TGCGCCAGCAGCCCGATGGCGGACCTGAACTATGGCTACACCTTC
>NA|TRBJ2-1|NA|TRBV5-4
CASSPTTHTVYDEQFF
TGTGCCAGCAGCCCGACTACTCATACAGTTTACGATGAGCAGTTCTTC
>NA|TRBJ2-7|NA|TRBV9
CASSEAGAGEQYF
TGTGCCAGCAGCGAGGCGGGGGCGGGAGAGCAGTACTTC
>NA|TRBJ2-1|NA|TRBV11-2
CASSPVHGPSYNEQFF
TGTGCCAGCAGCCCAGTCCACGGCCCCTCCTACAATGAGCAGTTCTTC
>NA|TRBJ2-3|NA|TRBV5-4
CASSSAGPRDTQYF
TGTGCCAGCAGCTCCGCGGGGCCGAGGGATACGCAGTATTTT